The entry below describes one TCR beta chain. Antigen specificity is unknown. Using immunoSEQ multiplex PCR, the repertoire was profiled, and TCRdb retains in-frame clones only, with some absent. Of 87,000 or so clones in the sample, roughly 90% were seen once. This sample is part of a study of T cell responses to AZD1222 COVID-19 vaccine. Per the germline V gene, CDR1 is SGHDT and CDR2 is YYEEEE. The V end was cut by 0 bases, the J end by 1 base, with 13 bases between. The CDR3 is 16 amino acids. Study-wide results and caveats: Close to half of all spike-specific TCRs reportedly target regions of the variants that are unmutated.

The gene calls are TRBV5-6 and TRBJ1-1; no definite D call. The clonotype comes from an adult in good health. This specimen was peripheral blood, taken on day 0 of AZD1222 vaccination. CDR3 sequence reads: CASSLGFSGANTEAFF. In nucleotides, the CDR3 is TGTGCCAGCAGCTTGGGGTTTTCGGGAGCGAACACTGAAGCTTTCTTT.